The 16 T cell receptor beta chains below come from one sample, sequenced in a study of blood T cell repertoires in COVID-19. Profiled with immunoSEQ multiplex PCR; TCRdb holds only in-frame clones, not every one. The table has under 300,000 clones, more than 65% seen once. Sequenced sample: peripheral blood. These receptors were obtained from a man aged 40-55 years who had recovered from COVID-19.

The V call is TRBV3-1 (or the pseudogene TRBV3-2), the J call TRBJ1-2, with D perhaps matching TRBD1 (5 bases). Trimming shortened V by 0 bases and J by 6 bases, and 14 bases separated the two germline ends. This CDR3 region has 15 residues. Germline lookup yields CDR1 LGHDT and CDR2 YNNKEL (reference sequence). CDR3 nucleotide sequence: TGTGCCAGCAGCCAAGATTGGGGCAGGGAGGATGGCTACACCTTC. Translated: CASSQDWGREDGYTF.

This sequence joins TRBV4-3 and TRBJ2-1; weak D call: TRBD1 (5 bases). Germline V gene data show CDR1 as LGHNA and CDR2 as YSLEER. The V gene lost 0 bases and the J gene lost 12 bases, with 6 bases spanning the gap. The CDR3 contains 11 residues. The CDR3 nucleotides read TGCGCCAGCAGCCAAGACAGGGTGCAGTTCTTC. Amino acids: CASSQDRVQFF.

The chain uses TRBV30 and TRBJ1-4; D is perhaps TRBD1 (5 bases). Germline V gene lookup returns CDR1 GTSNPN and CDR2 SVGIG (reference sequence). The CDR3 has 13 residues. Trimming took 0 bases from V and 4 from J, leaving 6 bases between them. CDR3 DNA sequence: TGTGCCTGGAGTGTACAGGTTAATGAAAAACTGTTTTTT. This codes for CAWSVQVNEKLFF.

CDR3 sequence (DNA): TGCGCCAGCAGTGAGTCGACTCAGGGTCCAAATGAGCAGTTCTTC. The encoded protein is CASSESTQGPNEQFF. The rearrangement joins TRBV10-1 to TRBJ2-1, with D tentatively TRBD1 (5 bases). Trimming took off 0 bases at V and 7 bases at J, with 13 bases between the two ends. The CDR3 is made up of 15 amino acids. In germline, CDR1 is WNHNN, CDR2 SYGVQD (reference sequence).

CDR3 nucleotides: TGTGCCAGCAGCCGAACCGGGACAGGGTCTCACGAGCAGTACTTC. It is translated as CASSRTGTGSHEQYF. The chain joins TRBV28 to TRBJ2-7, with 9 bases matching TRBD1. Germline V gene lookup returns CDR1 MDHEN and CDR2 SYDVKM. Unmatched junction bases numbered 11, after V lost 6 bases and J lost 5 bases. The CDR3 sequence is 15 residues long.

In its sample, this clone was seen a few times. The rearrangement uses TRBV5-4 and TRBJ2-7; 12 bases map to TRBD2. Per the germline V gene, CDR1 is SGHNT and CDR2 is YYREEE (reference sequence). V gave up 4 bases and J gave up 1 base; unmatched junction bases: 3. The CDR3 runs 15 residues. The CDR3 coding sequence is TGTGCCAGCAGCCTACTAGCGGGGGGTTCCTACGAGCAGTACTTC. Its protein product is CASSLLAGGSYEQYF.

The CDR3 DNA follows: TGTGCCAGCAGCTTACGGCGGGGGGGCCAGGATGAGCAGTTCTTC. Its protein product is CASSLRRGGQDEQFF. The gene calls are TRBV7-2 and TRBJ2-1; 9 nucleotides match TRBD2. Germline V gene sequence: CDR1 SGHTA, CDR2 FQGNSA. V lost 2 bases and J lost 8; bases outside the gene matches: 7. The CDR3 is made up of 15 amino acids. The whole variable domain, remainder taken from reference TRBV7-2 and TRBJ2-1, is GAGVSQSPSNKVTEKGKDVELRCDPISGHTALYWYRQSLGQGLEFLIYFQGNSAPDKSGLPSDRFSAERTGGSVSTLTIQRTQQEDSAVYLCASSLRRGGQDEQFFGPGTRLTVL.

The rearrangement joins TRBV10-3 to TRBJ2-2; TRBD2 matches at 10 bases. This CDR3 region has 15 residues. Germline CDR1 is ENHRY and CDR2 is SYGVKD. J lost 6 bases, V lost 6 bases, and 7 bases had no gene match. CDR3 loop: CAISPSGSKAGELFF. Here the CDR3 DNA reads TGTGCCATCAGCCCTAGCGGGAGTAAGGCCGGGGAGCTGTTTTTT.

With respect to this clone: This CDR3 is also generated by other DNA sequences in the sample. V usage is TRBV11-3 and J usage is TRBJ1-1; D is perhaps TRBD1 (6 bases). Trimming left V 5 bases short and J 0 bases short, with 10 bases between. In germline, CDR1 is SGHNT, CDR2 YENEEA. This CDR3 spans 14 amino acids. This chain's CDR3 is CASSRGGVNTEAFF. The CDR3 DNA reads TGTGCCAGCAGCAGAGGGGGGGTGAACACTGAAGCTTTCTTT.

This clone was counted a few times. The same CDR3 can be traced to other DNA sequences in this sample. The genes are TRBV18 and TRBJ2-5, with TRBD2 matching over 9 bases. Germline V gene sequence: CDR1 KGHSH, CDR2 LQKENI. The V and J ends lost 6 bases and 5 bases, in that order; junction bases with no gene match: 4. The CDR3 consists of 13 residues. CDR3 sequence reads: CASSRGLAETQYF. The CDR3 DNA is TGTGCCAGCTCTCGTGGACTAGCGGAGACCCAGTACTTC.

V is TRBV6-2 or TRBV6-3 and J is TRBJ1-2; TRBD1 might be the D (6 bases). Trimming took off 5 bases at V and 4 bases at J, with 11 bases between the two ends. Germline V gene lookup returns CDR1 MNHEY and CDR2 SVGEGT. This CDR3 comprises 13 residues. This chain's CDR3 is CASSPQGPYGYTF. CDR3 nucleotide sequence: TGTGCCAGCAGTCCACAGGGACCCTATGGCTACACCTTC.

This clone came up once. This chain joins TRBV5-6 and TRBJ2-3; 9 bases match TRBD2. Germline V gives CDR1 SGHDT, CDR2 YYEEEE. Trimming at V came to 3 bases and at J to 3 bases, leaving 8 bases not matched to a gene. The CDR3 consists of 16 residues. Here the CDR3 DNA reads TGTGCCAGCAGCTCAACCGGGACTAGCCGAACAGATACGCAGTATTTT. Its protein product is CASSSTGTSRTDTQYF.

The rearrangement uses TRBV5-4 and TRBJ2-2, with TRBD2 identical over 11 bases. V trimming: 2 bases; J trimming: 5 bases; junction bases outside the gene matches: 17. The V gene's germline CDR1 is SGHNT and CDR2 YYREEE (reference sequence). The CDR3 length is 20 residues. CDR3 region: CASSFWGSLAGGRLTGELFF. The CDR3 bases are TGTGCCAGCAGCTTTTGGGGATCCCTAGCGGGAGGCCGATTGACCGGGGAGCTGTTTTTT. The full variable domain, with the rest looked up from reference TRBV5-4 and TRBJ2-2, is ETGVTQSPTHLIKTRGQQVTLRCSSQSGHNTVSWYQQALGQGPQFIFQYYREEENGRGNFPPRFSGLQFPNYSSELNVNALELDDSALYLCASSFWGSLAGGRLTGELFFGEGSRLTVL.

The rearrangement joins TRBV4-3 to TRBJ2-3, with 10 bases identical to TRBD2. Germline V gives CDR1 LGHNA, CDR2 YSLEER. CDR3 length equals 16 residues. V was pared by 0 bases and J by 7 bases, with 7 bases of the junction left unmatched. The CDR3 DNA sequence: TGCGCCAGCAGCCAAGATCTAGCGGGGGCATACCATACGCAGTATTTT. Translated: CASSQDLAGAYHTQYF.

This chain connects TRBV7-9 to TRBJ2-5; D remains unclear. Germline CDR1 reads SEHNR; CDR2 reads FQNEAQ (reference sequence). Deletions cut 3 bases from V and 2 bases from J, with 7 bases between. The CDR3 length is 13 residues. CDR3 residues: CASSLRVQETQYF. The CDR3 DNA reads TGTGCCAGCAGCTTGCGCGTACAAGAGACCCAGTACTTC.

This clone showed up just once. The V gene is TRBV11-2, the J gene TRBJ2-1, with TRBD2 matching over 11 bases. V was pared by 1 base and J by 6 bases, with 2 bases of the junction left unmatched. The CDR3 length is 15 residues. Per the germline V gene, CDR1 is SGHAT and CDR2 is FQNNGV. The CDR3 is CASSLALAGVNEQFF. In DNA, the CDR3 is TGTGCCAGCAGCTTAGCACTAGCGGGGGTCAATGAGCAGTTCTTC.